Below are 7 T cell receptor beta chains sequenced from a single sample in a study of blood T cell repertoires in COVID-19. Libraries were prepared by immunoSEQ multiplex PCR; TCRdb keeps only in-frame clonotypes and omits some of them. The sample lists 360,000 or so clones; 83% were seen once. Source material: PBMCs or T cells enriched from blood (not recorded which). These receptors were obtained from a woman in her forties or fifties who had recovered from COVID-19.

V gene TRBV7-3 combines with J gene TRBJ2-1; 8 bases agree with TRBD2. With V trimmed by 0 bases and J by 6 bases, 7 bases remained unmatched. The CDR3 sequence is 16 residues long. Germline assignment: CDR1 SGHTA and CDR2 FQGTGA. The CDR3 loop is CASSLTGLAGFNEQFF. In nucleotides, the CDR3 is TGTGCCAGCAGCTTAACAGGCCTAGCGGGCTTCAATGAGCAGTTCTTC. The full variable domain, rest sourced from reference TRBV7-3 and TRBJ2-1, is GAGVSQTPSNKVTEKGKYVELRCDPISGHTALYWYRQSLGQGPEFLIYFQGTGAADDSGLPNDRFFAVRPEGSVSTLKIQRTERGDSAVYLCASSLTGLAGFNEQFFGPGTRLTVL.

The chain recombines TRBV2 with TRBJ2-1, with 13 nucleotides matching TRBD2. The CDR3 extends over 16 amino acids. The V segment lost 5 bases and the J segment 8 bases; nucleotides outside the gene matches: 9. The germline gives CDR1 SNHLY, CDR2 FYNNEI. CDR3 DNA sequence: TGTGCCAGCAGTATAACGACTAGCGGGGGGTGGGATGAGCAGTTCTTC. It translates to CASSITTSGGWDEQFF.

The J gene is TRBJ1-2, the V gene TRBV6-5; 8 bases agree with TRBD1. The length of the CDR3 is 14 residues. CDR1 is MNHEY and CDR2 is SVGAGI in the germline V gene. The V gene end was trimmed by 7 bases and the J gene end by 4 bases; junction bases not matched to a gene: 8. The CDR3 sequence: CASTPSGQAYGYTF. In DNA, the CDR3 is TGTGCCAGCACCCCATCGGGACAGGCCTATGGCTACACCTTC.

The V gene is TRBV25-1, the J gene TRBJ1-1, with TRBD1 matching 7 bases. The V gene end was trimmed by 7 bases and the J gene end by 6 bases; junction bases not matched to a gene: 8. Per germline, CDR1 MGHDK and CDR2 SYGVNS. This CDR3 has 13 residues. DNA for the CDR3: TGTGCCAGCAACCCAGGGGGTAGCGCTGAAGCTTTCTTT. It specifies CASNPGGSAEAFF.

In its sample, this clone was seen a few times. The J gene is TRBJ2-1, the V gene TRBV19, with TRBD2 matching 8 bases. There are 15 residues in the CDR3. Germline values: CDR1 LNHDA, CDR2 SQIVND (reference sequence). J gave up 3 bases and V 4 bases, and 5 bases lay outside the gene matches. CDR3 coding DNA: TGTGCCAGTAGTACGGGACTAGGGGACTACAATGAGCAGTTCTTC. Encoded protein: CASSTGLGDYNEQFF.

The chain has TRBV29-1 and TRBJ1-5; TRBD1 matches 7 bases. CDR1 and CDR2 from the germline V gene are SQVTM and ANQGSEA. The V gene end was trimmed by 6 bases and the J gene end by 4 bases; junction bases not matched to a gene: 6. The CDR3 totals 13 residues. Here the CDR3 DNA reads TGCAGCGTCAGGACAGGACAGAATCAGCCCCAGCATTTT. Translated: CSVRTGQNQPQHF. The complete variable domain, with remaining parts taken from reference TRBV29-1 and TRBJ1-5, reads SAVISQKPSRDICQRGTSLTIQCQVDSQVTMMFWYRQQPGQSLTLIATANQGSEATYESGFVIDKFPISRPNLTFSTLTVSNMSPEDSSIYLCSVRTGQNQPQHFGDGTRLSIL.

V usage is TRBV30 and J usage is TRBJ1-2; 7 bases are a match to TRBD1. The V and J ends lost 4 bases and 4 bases, in that order; junction bases with no gene match: 3. Germline V gene sequence: CDR1 GTSNPN, CDR2 SVGIG (reference sequence). The CDR3 loop spans 12 amino acids. CDR3 sequence reads: CAWTGTAYGYTF. Written as DNA, the CDR3 is TGTGCCTGGACAGGGACAGCCTATGGCTACACCTTC.